This T cell receptor (beta chain) was obtained from a study of cytotoxic CD8 clonotypes in ibrutinib-treated CLL. TCRdb's copy holds only in-frame clones and misses some; the assay was immunoSEQ multiplex PCR. Seen here are some 140,000 clones, less than 95% observed once, and the top ten hold 11%. Germline loops: CDR1 SGHNT, CDR2 YENEEA. Trimming took off 8 bases at V and 7 bases at J, with 15 bases between the two ends. CDR3 length: 12 amino acids. The input for sequencing was PBMCs, taken after 12 months of ibrutinib treatment. The TCR comes from a human donor with chronic lymphocytic leukemia. The chain links TRBV11-3 to TRBJ2-7; D assignment may be TRBD1 or TRBD2 (5 bases each). The CDR3 is CASGRGEWEQYF. CDR3 in DNA: TGTGCCAGCGGCCGAGGGGAATGGGAGCAGTACTTC.